Listed here are 14 T cell receptor beta chains from one sample, sequenced in a study of T cell changes during pregnancy in multiple sclerosis. Data came from immunoSEQ multiplex PCR; TCRdb stores just in-frame clones and leaves some out. This table has tens of thousands of clones, approximately 91% appearing once. Specimen: CD8+ T cells from peripheral blood mononuclear cells, collected after pregnancy. Receptors originate from a female donor with multiple sclerosis, enrolled in a pregnancy study.

The chain combines TRBV7-8 with TRBJ2-7, with 7 positions matching TRBD1. The germline V gene encodes CDR1 SGHVS and CDR2 FQNEAQ. Trimming removed 5 bases from V and 2 bases from J; junction bases left unmatched: 6. The CDR3 runs to 14 residues. DNA for the CDR3: TGTGCCAGCAGCGACCGACAGGGCCCCTACGAGCAGTACTTC. Its translation is CASSDRQGPYEQYF.

This chain links TRBV7-2 with TRBJ2-3, with 15 positions matching TRBD2. Losses at the gene ends were 5 bases for V and 1 base for J; bases not matched to a gene: 4. CDR3 length: 17 amino acids. Germline CDR1 is SGHTA and CDR2 is FQGNSA. Here the CDR3 reads CASSRRTSGRGTDTQYF. CDR3 sequence (DNA): TGTGCCAGCAGCAGAAGGACTAGCGGGAGGGGCACAGATACGCAGTATTTT.

This chain joins TRBV4-2 and TRBJ1-1; D is perhaps TRBD1 (6 bases). The CDR3 contains 16 residues. Germline loops: CDR1 LGHNA, CDR2 YNFKEQ. Trimming shortened V by 1 base and J by 0 bases, and 12 bases separated the two germline ends. The CDR3 DNA follows: TGTGCCAGCAGCCAAGTAGGACAGAGGATGAACACTGAAGCTTTCTTT. This codes for CASSQVGQRMNTEAFF.

The CDR3 region has the DNA TGCGCCAGCAGCCAAGCCTCGGACAACTACGAGCAGTACTTC. This encodes CASSQASDNYEQYF. J is TRBJ2-7 and V is TRBV4-3; D possibly corresponds to TRBD1 (5 bases). Trimming removed 1 base from V and 3 bases from J, with 10 bases in between. This CDR3 comprises 14 residues. Per germline, CDR1 LGHNA and CDR2 YSLEER.

This clone was found once. The chain has TRBV21-1 and TRBJ1-1; no DNA check was done on the table's D call, TRBD1. TRBV21-1 is designated a pseudogene. The CDR3 spans 18 residues. CDR3 region: CASSIPGGDRDMNTEAFF. The CDR3 nucleotides are TGTGCCAGCAGCATCCCGGGAGGGGACAGGGACATGAACACTGAAGCTTTCTTT.

This sequence joins TRBV2 and TRBJ2-7; 7 positions agree with TRBD2. The CDR3 consists of 13 residues. V gave up 7 bases and J gave up 3 bases; unmatched junction bases: 6. Looked up from germline, CDR1 is SNHLY and CDR2 is FYNNEI. In DNA form, the CDR3 reads TGTGCCAGCACCCCAGGCGGGGGCTACGAGCAGTACTTC. Amino acid sequence: CASTPGGGYEQYF.

The chain carries TRBV27 and TRBJ1-1; 9 bases line up with TRBD1. Germline assignment: CDR1 MNHEY and CDR2 SMNVEV (reference sequence). V lost 6 bases and J lost 1; bases outside the gene matches: 6. The CDR3 spans 15 residues. The DNA of the CDR3 is TGTGCCAGCAGCCCGACAGGGGGATCGAACACTGAAGCTTTCTTT. It is translated as CASSPTGGSNTEAFF.

This sequence joins TRBV4-3 and TRBJ1-2; 7 nucleotides line up with TRBD1. Trimming at V came to 0 bases and at J to 8 bases, leaving 6 bases not matched to a gene. This CDR3 has 14 residues. Germline V lookup: CDR1 LGHNA, CDR2 YSLEER. CDR3 region: CASSQDEGGAGYTF. CDR3 sequence (DNA): TGCGCCAGCAGCCAAGATGAAGGGGGCGCGGGCTACACCTTC.

The V and J genes are TRBV5-6 and TRBJ1-2, with no clear D. Between the trimmed V and J ends, which lost 0 bases and 7 bases, there was a span of 19 bases. Per the germline V gene, CDR1 is SGHDT and CDR2 is YYEEEE. CDR3 length: 16 amino acids. The CDR3 spells CASSLAFGGPIGGYTF. The CDR3 nucleotides are TGTGCCAGCAGCTTGGCCTTTGGAGGGCCCATCGGTGGCTACACCTTC.

V gene TRBV7-9 combines with J gene TRBJ2-7, with 7 bases fitting TRBD1. This CDR3 is built from 16 residues. Germline assignment: CDR1 SEHNR and CDR2 FQNEAQ (reference sequence). The V gene end was trimmed by 3 bases and the J gene end by 1 base; junction bases not matched to a gene: 9. The chain's CDR3 is CASSLGTASRSYEQYF. The CDR3 nucleotides are TGTGCCAGCAGCTTGGGGACAGCCTCGCGGTCCTACGAGCAGTACTTC.

V is TRBV27 and J is TRBJ1-5; 8 nucleotides align to TRBD1. The CDR3 spans 14 residues. V trimming: 3 bases; J trimming: 7 bases; junction bases outside the gene matches: 5. CDR1 and CDR2 (germline): MNHEY, SMNVEV (reference sequence). CDR3 region: CASSLDRAGQPQHF. The CDR3 nucleotides read TGTGCCAGCAGTTTGGACAGGGCTGGACAGCCCCAGCATTTT.

This rearrangement joins TRBV5-1 to TRBJ1-1, with D possibly matching TRBD1 (6 bases). Trimming left V 0 bases short and J 1 base short, with 16 bases between. The CDR3 sequence is 17 residues long. Per the germline V gene, CDR1 is SGHRS and CDR2 is YFSETQ. The CDR3 DNA reads as TGCGCCAGCAGCTTGGAGGGTGGGGACATTCAGAACACTGAAGCTTTCTTT. The encoded protein is CASSLEGGDIQNTEAFF. The full variable domain, rest sourced from reference TRBV5-1 and TRBJ1-1, is KAGVTQTPRYLIKTRGQQVTLSCSPISGHRSVSWYQQTPGQGLQFLFEYFSETQRNKGNFPGRFSGRQFSNSRSEMNVSTLELGDSALYLCASSLEGGDIQNTEAFFGQGTRLTVV.

CDR3 loop: CASSDTTGVETQYF. The CDR3, as DNA: TGTGCCAGCAGTGACACAACAGGGGTAGAGACCCAGTACTTC. The chain joins TRBV6-1 to TRBJ2-5; 7 nucleotides align to TRBD1. Germline V gene data show CDR1 as MNHNS and CDR2 as SASEGT. The CDR3 consists of 14 residues. V dropped 3 bases and J dropped 4; count of bases not matched to a gene: 5.

The rearrangement joins TRBV12-5 to TRBJ1-1; 7 bases are a match to TRBD1. The J segment lost 4 bases and the V segment lost 3 bases, leaving 2 bases of the junction unmatched. Germline loops: CDR1 LGHNT, CDR2 FRNRAP. The CDR3 runs to 13 residues. CDR3 amino acids: CASGFAGGTEAFF. CDR3 nucleotides: TGTGCTAGTGGTTTTGCAGGGGGCACTGAAGCTTTCTTT.